These 2 T cell receptor beta chains were all obtained from the same sample, sequenced in a study of blood T cell repertoires in COVID-19. The table came from immunoSEQ multiplex PCR; TCRdb's copy has only in-frame clones and leaves some out. The sample lists about 120,000 clones, 70% to 85% seen once, with 3.5% to 5.5% in the top ten. The sample comprised peripheral blood. The receptor source for this set is a woman in her 70s with acute or convalescent COVID-19.

The chain is built from TRBV18 and TRBJ1-2; unclear D gene. V gave up 2 bases and J gave up 7 bases, with 14 bases separating them. The CDR3 has 14 residues. Per germline, CDR1 KGHSH and CDR2 LQKENI. CDR3 amino acids: CASSPYEVPFGYTF. DNA for the CDR3: TGTGCCAGCTCACCATACGAGGTCCCCTTTGGCTACACCTTC.

The chain joins TRBV19 to TRBJ1-5; 7 bases fit TRBD1. Germline V gives CDR1 LNHDA, CDR2 SQIVND (reference sequence). The CDR3 is 14 amino acids. The V gene end was trimmed by 6 bases and the J gene end by 6 bases; junction bases not matched to a gene: 8. The CDR3 sequence: CASSPTGMGQPQHF. In DNA form, the CDR3 reads TGTGCCAGTAGCCCGACAGGGATGGGTCAGCCCCAGCATTTT.